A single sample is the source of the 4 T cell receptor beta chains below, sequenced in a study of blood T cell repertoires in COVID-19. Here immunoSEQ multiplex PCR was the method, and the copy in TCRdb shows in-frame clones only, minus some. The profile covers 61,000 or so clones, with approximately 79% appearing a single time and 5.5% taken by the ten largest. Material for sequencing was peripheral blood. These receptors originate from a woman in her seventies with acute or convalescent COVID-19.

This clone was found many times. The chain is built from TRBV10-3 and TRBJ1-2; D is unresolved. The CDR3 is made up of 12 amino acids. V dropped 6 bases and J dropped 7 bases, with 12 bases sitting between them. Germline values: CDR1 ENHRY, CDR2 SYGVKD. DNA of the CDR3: TGTGCCATCAGGGAGGGTGGAGGTGGCTACACCTTC. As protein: CAIREGGGGYTF.

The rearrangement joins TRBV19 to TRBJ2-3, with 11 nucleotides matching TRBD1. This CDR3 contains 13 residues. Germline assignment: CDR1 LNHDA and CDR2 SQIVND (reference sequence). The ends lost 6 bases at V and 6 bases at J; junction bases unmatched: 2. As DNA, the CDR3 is TGTGCCAGTAGGGGACAGGGGGGTGATACGCAGTATTTT. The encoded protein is CASRGQGGDTQYF.

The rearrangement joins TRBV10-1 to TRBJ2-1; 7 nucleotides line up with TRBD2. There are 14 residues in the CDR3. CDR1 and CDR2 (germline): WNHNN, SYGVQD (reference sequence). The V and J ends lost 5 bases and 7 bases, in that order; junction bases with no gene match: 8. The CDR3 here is CASSITSDGNEQFF. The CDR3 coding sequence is TGCGCCAGCAGTATAACTAGCGACGGAAATGAGCAGTTCTTC.

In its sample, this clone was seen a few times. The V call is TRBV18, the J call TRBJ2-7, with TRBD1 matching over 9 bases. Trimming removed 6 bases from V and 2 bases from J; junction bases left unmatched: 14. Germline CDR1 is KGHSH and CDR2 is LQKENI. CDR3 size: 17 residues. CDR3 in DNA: TGTGCCAGCTCCTCTACTACAGGGGGCGCGAAGACCTACGAGCAGTACTTC. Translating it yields CASSSTTGGAKTYEQYF.